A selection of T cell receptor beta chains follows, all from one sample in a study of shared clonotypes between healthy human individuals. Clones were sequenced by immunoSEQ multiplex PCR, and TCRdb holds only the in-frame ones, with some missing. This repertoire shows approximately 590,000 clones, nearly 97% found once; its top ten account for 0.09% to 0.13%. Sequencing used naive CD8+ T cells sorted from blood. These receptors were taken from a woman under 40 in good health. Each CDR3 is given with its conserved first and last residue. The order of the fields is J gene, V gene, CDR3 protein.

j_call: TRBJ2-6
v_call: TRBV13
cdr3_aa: CASSSTVGSGANVLTF

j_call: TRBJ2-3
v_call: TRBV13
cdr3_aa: CASSSGGSTDTQYF

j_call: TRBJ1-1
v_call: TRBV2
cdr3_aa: CASSPYRDGTEAFF

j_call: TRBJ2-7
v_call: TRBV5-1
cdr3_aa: CASSLQAGGPHEQYF

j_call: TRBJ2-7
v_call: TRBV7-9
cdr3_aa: CASSSTDASSYEQYF

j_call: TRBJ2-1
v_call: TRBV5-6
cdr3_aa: CASSPGQGNNEQFF

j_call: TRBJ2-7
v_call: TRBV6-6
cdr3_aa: CATPSGRAYEQYF

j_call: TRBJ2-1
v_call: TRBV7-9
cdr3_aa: CASSTTSVEQFF

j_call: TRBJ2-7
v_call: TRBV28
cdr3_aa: CASSFSRNYEQYF

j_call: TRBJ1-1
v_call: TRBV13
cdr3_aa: CASSLDRNTEAFF

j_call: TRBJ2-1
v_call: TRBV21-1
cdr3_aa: CASSKEVRLAGEEQFF

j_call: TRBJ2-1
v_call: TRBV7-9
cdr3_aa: CASSLNNEQFF

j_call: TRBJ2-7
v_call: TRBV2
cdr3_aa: CASSEGLAGGLYEQYF

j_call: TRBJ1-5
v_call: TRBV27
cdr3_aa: CASSQSGLNQPQHF

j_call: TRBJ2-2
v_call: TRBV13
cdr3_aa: CASSFGLAGGNTGELFF

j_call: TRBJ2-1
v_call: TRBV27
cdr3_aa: CASSFGTSGTSEQFF

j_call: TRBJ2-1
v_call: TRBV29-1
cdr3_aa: CSVETAGGGSTYNEQFF

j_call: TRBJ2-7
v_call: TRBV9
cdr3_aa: CASSGRAGPYEQYF

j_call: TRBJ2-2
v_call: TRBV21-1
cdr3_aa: CASSTSGTGVIGELFF

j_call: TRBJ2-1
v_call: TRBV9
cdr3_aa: CASSVVGSGKSSYNEQFF

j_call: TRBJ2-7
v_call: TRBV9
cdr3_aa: CASSLRDRATYEQYF

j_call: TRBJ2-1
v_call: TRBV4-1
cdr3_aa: CASSHLRDNEQFF

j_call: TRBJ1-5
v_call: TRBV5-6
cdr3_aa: CASSPWAGGVTQPQHF

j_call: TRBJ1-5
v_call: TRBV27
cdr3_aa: CASSLRAAFQPQHF

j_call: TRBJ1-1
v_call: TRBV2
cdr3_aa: CASRDNRGANTEAFF

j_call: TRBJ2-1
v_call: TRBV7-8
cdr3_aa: CASSLALSAQGSSYNEQFF

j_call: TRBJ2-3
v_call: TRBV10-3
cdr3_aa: CAISESGASGIADTQYF

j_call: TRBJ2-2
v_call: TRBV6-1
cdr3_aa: CASRGYRGELFF

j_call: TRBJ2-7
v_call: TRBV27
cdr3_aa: CASSLLAGTYEQYF

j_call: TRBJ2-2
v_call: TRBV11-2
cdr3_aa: CASSLESSGNTGELFF

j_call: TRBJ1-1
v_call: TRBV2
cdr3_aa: CASLSGLGHTEAFF

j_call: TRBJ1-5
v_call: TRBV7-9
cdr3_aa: CASSFGGNQPQHF

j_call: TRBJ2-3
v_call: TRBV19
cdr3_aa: CASSTRLADTQYF

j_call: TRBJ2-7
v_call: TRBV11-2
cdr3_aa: CASNSGSGYEQYF

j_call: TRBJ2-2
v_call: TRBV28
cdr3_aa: CASSLYSGNTGELFF

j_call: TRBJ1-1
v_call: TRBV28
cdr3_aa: CASSQDRGRTEAFF

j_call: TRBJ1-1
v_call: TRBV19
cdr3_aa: CASSIWTGNTEAFF

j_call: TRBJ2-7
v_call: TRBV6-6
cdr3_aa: CASMMGYEQYF

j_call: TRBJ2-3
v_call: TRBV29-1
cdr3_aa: CSAPGARTDTQYF

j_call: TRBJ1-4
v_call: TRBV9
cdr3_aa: CASSVAGGFREKLFF

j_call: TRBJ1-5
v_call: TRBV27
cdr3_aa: CASSLSGNQPQHF

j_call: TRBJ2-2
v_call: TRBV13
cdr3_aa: CASSFAETGELFF

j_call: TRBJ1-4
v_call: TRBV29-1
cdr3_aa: CSVVKNEKLFF

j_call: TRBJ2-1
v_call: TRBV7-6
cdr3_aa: CASSPTGDEQFF

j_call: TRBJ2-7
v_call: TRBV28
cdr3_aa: CASSFAGGIYEQYF

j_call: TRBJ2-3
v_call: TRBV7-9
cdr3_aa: CASSPPSTDTQYF

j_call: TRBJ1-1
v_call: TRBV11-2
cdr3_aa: CASSLTLLGGAEAFF

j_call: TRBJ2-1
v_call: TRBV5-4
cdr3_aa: CASSSGLAGYNEQFF

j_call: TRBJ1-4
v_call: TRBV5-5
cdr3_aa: CASSPTNEEKLFF

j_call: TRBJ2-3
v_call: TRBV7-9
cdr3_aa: CASSLDYTQYF

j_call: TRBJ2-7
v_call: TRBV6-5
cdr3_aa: CASSYSAGVTLYEQYF

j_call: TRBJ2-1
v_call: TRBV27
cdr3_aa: CASSLEGAGIDEQFF

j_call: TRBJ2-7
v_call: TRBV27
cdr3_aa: CASSPLLSSGPYEQYF

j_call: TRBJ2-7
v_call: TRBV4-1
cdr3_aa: CASSPQREAYEQYF

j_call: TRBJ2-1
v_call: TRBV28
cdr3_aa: CASSQYYNEQFF

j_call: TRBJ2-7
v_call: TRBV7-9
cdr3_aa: CASSPPGPRFYEQYF